These T cell receptor beta chains were read from a single sample in a study of follicular helper T cells after annual influenza vaccination. The method was immunoSEQ multiplex PCR; TCRdb's version includes in-frame clones alone and lacks a portion of them. The table records some 15,000 clones, roughly four fifths of them present only once. The sample consisted of CXCR5- memory CD4+ T cells sorted from blood, taken on the day of influenza vaccination. These TCRs come from an adult who received the influenza vaccine. The CDR3 runs from the conserved cysteine through the conserved F or W. D genes are given only for firm matches. Clone size is shown for a subset of rows, as once, few, many or a class of expanded clone.

>NA|TRBV18|TRBJ2-7|TRBD1
CASSPGQGTYEQYF
TGTGCCAGCTCACCGGGACAGGGGACCTACGAGCAGTACTTC
>NA|TRBV5-4|TRBJ1-2|NA
CASSSGKFDYGYTF
TGTGCCAGCAGCTCTGGAAAATTTGACTATGGCTACACCTTC
>once|TRBV5-4|TRBJ2-4|TRBD1
CASSLTGVGLAKNIQYF
TGTGCCAGCAGCTTGACAGGGGTAGGGTTGGCCAAAAACATTCAGTACTTC
>NA|TRBV15|TRBJ2-3|NA
CATFDFPGVGDTQYF
TGTGCCACCTTCGACTTTCCGGGGGTCGGAGATACGCAGTATTTT
>NA|TRBV2|TRBJ2-5|NA
CASSGVGRGGLGAQYF
TGTGCCAGCAGTGGTGTCGGCAGGGGGGGCTTAGGGGCCCAGTACTTC
>NA|TRBV7-2|TRBJ2-7|NA
CASSSPNSYEQYF
TGTGCCAGCAGCTCCCCCAACTCCTACGAGCAGTACTTC
>NA|TRBV9|TRBJ2-3|NA
CASAPGVGGPTDTQYF
TGTGCCAGCGCCCCCGGGGTCGGGGGGCCCACAGATACGCAGTATTTT
>NA|TRBV6-1|TRBJ2-5|NA
CASTQGGQETQYF
TGTGCCAGCACTCAAGGTGGCCAAGAGACCCAGTACTTC
>NA|TRBV5-6|TRBJ2-4|TRBD2
CASSLFGLAGALVFQYF
TGTGCCAGCAGCTTGTTTGGACTAGCGGGAGCGCTGGTCTTTCAGTACTTC
>NA|TRBV7-8|TRBJ2-1|TRBD2
CASSSGLAGGIIYNEQFF
TGTGCCAGCAGTTCCGGACTAGCGGGGGGGATTATATACAATGAGCAGTTCTTC
>once|TRBV2|TRBJ1-5|NA
CASSEAGGRGDNQPQHF
TGTGCCAGCAGTGAAGCGGGAGGGCGCGGGGACAATCAGCCCCAGCATTTT
>NA|TRBV5-1|TRBJ2-3|NA
CASSGTSTDTQYF
TGCGCCAGCAGCGGGACTAGCACAGATACGCAGTATTTT
>NA|TRBV4-2|TRBJ2-5|NA
CASSQDPGAQETQYF
TGTGCCAGCAGCCAAGATCCAGGAGCTCAAGAGACCCAGTACTTC
>NA|TRBV5-1|TRBJ1-1|NA
CASTSGDLNTEAFF
TGCGCCAGCACATCGGGGGACCTGAACACTGAAGCTTTCTTT
>NA|TRBV5-6|TRBJ1-2|NA
CASSRSGDNYTF
TGTGCCAGCAGCCGCTCGGGGGATAACTACACCTTC